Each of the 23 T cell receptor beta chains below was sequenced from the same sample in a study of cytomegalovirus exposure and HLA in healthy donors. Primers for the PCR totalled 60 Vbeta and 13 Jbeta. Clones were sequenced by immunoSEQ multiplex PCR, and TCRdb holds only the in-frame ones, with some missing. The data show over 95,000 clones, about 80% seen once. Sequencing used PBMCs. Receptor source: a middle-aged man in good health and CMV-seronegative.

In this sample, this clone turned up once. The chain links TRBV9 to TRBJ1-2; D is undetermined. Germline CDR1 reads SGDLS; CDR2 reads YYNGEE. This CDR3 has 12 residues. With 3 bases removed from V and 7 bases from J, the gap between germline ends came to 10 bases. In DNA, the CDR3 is TGTGCCAGCAGCGCGTCACCAGGTGGCTACACCTTC. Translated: CASSASPGGYTF.

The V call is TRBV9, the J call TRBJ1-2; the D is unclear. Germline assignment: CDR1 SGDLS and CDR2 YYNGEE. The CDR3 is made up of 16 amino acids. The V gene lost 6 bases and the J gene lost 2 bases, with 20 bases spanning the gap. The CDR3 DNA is TGTGCCAGCATCCCCCTAAGAGGATACTCAAACTATGGCTACACCTTC. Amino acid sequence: CASIPLRGYSNYGYTF.

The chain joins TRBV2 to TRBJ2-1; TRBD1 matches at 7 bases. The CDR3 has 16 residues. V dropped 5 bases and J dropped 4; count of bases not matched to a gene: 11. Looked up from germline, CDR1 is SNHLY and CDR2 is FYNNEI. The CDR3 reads CASSILRQGRYNEQFF. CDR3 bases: TGTGCCAGCAGTATTTTGAGACAGGGCAGGTACAATGAGCAGTTCTTC.

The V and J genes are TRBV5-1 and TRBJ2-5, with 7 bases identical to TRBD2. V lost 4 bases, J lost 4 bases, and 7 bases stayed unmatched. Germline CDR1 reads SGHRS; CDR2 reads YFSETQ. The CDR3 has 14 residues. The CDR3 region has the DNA TGCGCCAGCAGCCCCAGGACGGGGGGAGAGACCCAGTACTTC. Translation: CASSPRTGGETQYF. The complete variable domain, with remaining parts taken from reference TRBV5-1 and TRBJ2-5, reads KAGVTQTPRYLIKTRGQQVTLSCSPISGHRSVSWYQQTPGQGLQFLFEYFSETQRNKGNFPGRFSGRQFSNSRSEMNVSTLELGDSALYLCASSPRTGGETQYFGPGTRLLVL.

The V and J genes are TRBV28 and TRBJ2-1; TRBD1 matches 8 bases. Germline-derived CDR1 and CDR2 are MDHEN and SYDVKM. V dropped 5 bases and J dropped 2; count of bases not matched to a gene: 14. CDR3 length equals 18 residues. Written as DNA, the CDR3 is TGTGCCAGCAGTCCCTCCGACCCCGACAGGGGCGCCTACAATGAGCAGTTCTTC. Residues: CASSPSDPDRGAYNEQFF.

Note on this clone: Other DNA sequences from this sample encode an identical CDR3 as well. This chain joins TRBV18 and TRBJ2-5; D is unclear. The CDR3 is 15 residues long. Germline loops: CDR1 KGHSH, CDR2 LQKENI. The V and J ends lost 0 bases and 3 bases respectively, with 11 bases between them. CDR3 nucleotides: TGTGCCAGCTCACCACCTCAACTCACGGAAGAGACCCAGTACTTC. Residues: CASSPPQLTEETQYF. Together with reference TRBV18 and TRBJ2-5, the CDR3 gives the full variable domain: NAGVMQNPRHLVRRRGQEARLRCSPMKGHSHVYWYRQLPEEGLKFMVYLQKENIIDESGMPKERFSAEFPKEGPSILRIQQVVRGDSAAYFCASSPPQLTEETQYFGPGTRLLVL.

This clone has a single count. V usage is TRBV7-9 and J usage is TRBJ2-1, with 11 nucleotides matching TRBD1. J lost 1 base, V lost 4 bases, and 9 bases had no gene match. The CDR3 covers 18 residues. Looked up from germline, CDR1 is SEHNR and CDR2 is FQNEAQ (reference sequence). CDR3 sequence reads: CASSSGGRDRGSYNEQFF. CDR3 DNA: TGTGCCAGCAGCTCGGGGGGGAGGGACAGGGGGTCCTACAATGAGCAGTTCTTC.

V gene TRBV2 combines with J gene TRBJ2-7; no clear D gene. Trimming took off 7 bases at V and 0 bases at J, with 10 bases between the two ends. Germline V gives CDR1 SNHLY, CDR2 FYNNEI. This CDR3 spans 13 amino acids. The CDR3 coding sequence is TGTGCCAGCAAAGGCGGCTCCTCCTACGAGCAGTACTTC. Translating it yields CASKGGSSYEQYF.

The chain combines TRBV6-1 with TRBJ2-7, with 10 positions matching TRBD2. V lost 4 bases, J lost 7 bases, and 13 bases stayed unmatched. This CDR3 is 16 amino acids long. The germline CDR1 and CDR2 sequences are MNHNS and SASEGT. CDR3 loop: CASSGTSGALIWEQYF. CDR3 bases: TGTGCCAGCAGTGGGACTAGCGGAGCCCTAATCTGGGAGCAGTACTTC.

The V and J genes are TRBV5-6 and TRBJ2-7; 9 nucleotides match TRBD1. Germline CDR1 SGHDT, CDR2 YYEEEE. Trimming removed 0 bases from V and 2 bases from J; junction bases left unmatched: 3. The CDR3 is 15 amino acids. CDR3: CASSLGGTGPYEQYF. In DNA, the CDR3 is TGTGCCAGCAGCTTGGGAGGGACAGGGCCCTACGAGCAGTACTTC.

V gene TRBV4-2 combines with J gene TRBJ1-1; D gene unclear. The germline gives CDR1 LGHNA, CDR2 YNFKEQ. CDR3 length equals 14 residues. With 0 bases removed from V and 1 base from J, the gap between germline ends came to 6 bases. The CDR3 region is CASSQEWRNTEAFF. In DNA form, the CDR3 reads TGTGCCAGCAGCCAAGAGTGGAGGAACACTGAAGCTTTCTTT.

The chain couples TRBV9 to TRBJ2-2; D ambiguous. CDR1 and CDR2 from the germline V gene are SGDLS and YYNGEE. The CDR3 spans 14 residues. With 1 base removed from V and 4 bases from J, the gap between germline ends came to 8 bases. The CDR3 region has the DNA TGTGCCAGCAGCGTAATGGCTGGCACCGGGGAGCTGTTTTTT. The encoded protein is CASSVMAGTGELFF.

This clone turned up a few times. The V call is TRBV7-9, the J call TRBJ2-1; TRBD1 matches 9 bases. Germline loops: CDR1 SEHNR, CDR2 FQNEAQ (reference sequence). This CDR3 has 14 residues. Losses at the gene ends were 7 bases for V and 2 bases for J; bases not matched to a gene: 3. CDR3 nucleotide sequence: TGTGCCAGCACCGGACAGGGGCCCTACAATGAGCAGTTCTTC. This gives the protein CASTGQGPYNEQFF.

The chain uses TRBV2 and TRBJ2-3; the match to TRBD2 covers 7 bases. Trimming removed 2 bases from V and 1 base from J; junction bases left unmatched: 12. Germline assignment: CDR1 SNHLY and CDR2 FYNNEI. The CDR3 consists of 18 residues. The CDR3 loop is CASSENGSRELGTDTQYF. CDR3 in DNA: TGTGCCAGCAGTGAAAACGGTTCGCGGGAGTTAGGCACAGATACGCAGTATTTT.

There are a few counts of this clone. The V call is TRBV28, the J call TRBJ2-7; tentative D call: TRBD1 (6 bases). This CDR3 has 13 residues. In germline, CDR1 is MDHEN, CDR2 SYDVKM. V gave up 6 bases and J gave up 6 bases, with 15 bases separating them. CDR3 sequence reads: CASRRTVDREQYF. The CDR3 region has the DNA TGTGCCAGCAGACGGACAGTGGACCGCGAGCAGTACTTC.

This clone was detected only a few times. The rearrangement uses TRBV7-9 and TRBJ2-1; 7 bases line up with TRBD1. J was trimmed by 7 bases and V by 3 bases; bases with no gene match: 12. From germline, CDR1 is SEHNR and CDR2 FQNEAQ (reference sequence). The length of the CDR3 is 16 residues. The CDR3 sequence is CASSFWGRGKENEQFF. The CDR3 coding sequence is TGTGCCAGCAGCTTTTGGGGCAGGGGGAAGGAGAATGAGCAGTTCTTC. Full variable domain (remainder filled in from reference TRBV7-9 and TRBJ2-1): DTGVSQNPRHKITKRGQNVTFRCDPISEHNRLYWYRQTLGQGPEFLTYFQNEAQLEKSRLLSDRFSAERPKGSFSTLEIQRTEQGDSAMYLCASSFWGRGKENEQFFGPGTRLTVL.

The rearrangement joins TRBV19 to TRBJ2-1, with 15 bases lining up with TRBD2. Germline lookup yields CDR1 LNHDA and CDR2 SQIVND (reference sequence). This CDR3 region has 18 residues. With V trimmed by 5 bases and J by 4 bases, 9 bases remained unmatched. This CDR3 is CASSRIGLAGGPYNEQFF. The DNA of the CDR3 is TGTGCCAGTAGTCGAATTGGACTAGCGGGAGGGCCTTACAATGAGCAGTTCTTC.

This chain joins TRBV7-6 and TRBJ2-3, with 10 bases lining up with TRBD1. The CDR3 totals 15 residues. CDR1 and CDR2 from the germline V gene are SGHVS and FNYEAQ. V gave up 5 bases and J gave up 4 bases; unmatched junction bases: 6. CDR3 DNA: TGTGCCAGCAGCCAGGGACAGGGGCGCCCAGATACGCAGTATTTT. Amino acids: CASSQGQGRPDTQYF.

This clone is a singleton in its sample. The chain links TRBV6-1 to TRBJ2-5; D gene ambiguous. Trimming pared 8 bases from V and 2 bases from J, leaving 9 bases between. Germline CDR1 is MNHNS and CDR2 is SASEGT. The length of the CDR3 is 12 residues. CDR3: CASAQVQETQYF. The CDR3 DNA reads TGTGCCAGCGCGCAGGTACAAGAGACCCAGTACTTC.

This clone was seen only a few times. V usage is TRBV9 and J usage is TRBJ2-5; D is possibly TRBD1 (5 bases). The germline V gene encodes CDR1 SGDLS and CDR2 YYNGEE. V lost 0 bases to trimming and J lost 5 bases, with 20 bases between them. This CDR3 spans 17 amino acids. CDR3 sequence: CASSVAINGRGQETQYF. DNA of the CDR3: TGTGCCAGCAGCGTAGCTATCAATGGTAGGGGCCAGGAGACCCAGTACTTC.

In DNA, the CDR3 is TGCGCCAGCAACAGGGGCCCAGCTAACTATGGCTACACCTTC. Translation gives CASNRGPANYGYTF. The J gene is TRBJ1-2, the V gene TRBV5-1; 7 positions match TRBD1. The CDR3 totals 14 residues. Germline V gene data show CDR1 as SGHRS and CDR2 as YFSETQ. The trim removed 6 bases at V and 0 bases at J, leaving 5 bases unmatched.

The CDR3 here is CAWSSERSSYEQYF. CDR3 DNA sequence: TGTGCCTGGAGCTCAGAGCGGAGCTCCTACGAGCAGTACTTC. J is TRBJ2-7 and V is TRBV30, with D possibly matching TRBD2 (5 bases). V gave up 3 bases and J gave up 0 bases, with 12 bases separating them. The CDR3 runs 14 residues. Germline CDR1 GTSNPN, CDR2 SVGIG (reference sequence).

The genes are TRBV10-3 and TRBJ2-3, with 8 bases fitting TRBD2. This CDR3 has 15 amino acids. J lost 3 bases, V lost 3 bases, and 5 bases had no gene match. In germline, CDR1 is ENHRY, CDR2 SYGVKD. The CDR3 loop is CAISDGREGTDTQYF. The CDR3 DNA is TGTGCCATCAGTGACGGGAGGGAAGGGACAGATACGCAGTATTTT.